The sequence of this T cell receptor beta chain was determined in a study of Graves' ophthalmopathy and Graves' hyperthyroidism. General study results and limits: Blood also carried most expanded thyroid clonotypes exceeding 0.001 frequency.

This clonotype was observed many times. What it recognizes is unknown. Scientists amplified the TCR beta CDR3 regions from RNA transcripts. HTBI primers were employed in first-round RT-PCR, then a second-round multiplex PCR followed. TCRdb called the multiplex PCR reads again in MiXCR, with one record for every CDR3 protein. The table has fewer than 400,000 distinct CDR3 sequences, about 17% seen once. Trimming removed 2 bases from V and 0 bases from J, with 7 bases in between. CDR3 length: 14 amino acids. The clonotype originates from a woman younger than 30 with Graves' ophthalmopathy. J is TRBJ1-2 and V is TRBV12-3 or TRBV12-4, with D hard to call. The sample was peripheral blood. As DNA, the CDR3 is TGTGCCAGCAGTTTACTACAAGCTAACTATGGCTACACCTTC. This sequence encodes CASSLLQANYGYTF.